The text below deals with one T cell receptor (beta chain). V was trimmed by 0 bases and J by 9 bases, leaving 13 bases between them. The CDR3 covers 15 residues. CDR1 and CDR2 (germline): SGHNT, YYREEE (reference sequence). Method: immunoSEQ multiplex PCR; TCRdb's copy keeps in-frame clones and lacks some. The sample contains tens of thousands of clones, more than 85% of which appear only once. This specimen belongs to a study of T cell changes during pregnancy in multiple sclerosis. The chain is built from TRBV5-4 and TRBJ1-6; tentative D call: TRBD1 (5 bases). The sequence came from a female donor in good health, enrolled as a control in a pregnancy study. This specimen consisted of CD4+ T cells from peripheral blood mononuclear cells, obtained in the second trimester of pregnancy. CDR3 DNA: TGTGCCAGCAGCTTGGATGGGATGGGGGGTTCACCCCTCCACTTT. It codes for CASSLDGMGGSPLHF.